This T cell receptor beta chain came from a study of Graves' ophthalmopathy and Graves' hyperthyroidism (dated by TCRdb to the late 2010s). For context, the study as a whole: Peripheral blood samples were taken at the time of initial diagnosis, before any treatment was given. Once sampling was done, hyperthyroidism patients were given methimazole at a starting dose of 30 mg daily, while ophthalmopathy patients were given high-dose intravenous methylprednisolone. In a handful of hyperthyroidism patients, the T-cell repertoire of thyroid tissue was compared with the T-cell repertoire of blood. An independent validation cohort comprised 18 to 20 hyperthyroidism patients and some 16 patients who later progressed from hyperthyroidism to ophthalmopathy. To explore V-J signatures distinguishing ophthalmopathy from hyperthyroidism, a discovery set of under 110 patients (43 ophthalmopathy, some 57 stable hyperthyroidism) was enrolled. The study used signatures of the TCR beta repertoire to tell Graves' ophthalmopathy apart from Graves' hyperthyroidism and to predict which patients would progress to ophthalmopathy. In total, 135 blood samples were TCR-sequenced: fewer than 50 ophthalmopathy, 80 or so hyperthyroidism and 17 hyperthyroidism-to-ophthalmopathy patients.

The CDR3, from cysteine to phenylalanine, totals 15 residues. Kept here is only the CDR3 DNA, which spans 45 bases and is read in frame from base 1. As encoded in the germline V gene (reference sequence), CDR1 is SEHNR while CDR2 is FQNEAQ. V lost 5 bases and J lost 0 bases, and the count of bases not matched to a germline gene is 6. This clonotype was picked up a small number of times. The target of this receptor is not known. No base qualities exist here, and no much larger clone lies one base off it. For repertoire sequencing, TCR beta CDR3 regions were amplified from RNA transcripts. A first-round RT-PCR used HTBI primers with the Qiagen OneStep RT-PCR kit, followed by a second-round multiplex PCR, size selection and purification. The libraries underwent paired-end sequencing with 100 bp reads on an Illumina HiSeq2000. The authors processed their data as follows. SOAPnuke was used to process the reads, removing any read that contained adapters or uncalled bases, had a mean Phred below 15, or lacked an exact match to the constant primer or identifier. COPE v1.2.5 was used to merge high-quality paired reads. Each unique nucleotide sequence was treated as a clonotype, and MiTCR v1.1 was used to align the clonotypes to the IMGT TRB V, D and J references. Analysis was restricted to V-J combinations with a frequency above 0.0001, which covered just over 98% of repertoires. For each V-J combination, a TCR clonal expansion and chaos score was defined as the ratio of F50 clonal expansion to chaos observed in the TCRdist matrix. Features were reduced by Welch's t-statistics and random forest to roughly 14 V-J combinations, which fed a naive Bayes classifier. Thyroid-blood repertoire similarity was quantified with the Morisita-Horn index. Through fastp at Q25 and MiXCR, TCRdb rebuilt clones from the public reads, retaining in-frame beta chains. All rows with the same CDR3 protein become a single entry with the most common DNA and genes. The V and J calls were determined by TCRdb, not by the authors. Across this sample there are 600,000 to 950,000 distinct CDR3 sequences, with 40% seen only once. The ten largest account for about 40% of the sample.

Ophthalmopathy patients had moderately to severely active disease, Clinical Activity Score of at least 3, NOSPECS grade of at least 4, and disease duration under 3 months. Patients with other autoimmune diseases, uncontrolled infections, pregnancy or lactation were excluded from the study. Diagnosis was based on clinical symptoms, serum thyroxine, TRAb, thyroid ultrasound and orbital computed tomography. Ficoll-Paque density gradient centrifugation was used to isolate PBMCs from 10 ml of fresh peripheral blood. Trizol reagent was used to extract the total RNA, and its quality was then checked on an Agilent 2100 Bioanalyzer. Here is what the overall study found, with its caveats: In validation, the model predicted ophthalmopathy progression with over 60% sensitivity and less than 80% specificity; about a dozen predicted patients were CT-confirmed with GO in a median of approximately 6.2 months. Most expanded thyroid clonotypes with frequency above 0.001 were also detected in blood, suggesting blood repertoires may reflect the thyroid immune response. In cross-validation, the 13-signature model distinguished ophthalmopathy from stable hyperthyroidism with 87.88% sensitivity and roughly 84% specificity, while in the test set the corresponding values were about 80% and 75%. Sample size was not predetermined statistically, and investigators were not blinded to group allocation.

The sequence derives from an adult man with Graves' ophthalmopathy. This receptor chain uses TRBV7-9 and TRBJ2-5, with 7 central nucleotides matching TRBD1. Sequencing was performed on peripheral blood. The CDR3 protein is CASSPTGTDQETQYF. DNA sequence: TGTGCCAGCAGCCCGACAGGGACAGACCAAGAGACCCAGTACTTC.